This T cell receptor (beta chain) derives from a study of T cell responses to AZD1222 COVID-19 vaccine. Study-level findings and limits: The study found Spike-specific TCR breadth and depth rose after two AZD1222 doses. Among AZD1222 vaccinees, only six or seven were seropositive at baseline. Close to half of all spike-specific TCRs reportedly target regions of the variants that are unmutated. The CD4 TCRs associated with vaccination extended across spike and predominated at 160-218 and 743-854.

V was cut by 2 bases and J by 8 bases, with 10 bases left in between. Germline lookup yields CDR1 SGHTA and CDR2 FQGTGA. The CDR3 totals 13 residues. Only in-frame clones appear in the TCRdb table, and some are missing; sequencing was by immunoSEQ multiplex PCR. Counted here are about 130,000 clones, 80% to 95% occurring once; the ten biggest clones make up approximately 6.8%. This clone was picked up one time. No antigen is known for it. Sequencing was performed on peripheral blood, taken 28 days after the second AZD1222 dose. This TCR was sampled from an adult who received the AZD1222 COVID-19 vaccine. This chain connects TRBV7-3 to TRBJ2-1; D is unresolved. The CDR3 loop is CASSLDVSYEQFF. As DNA, the CDR3 is TGTGCCAGCAGCTTAGACGTAAGTTATGAGCAGTTCTTC.